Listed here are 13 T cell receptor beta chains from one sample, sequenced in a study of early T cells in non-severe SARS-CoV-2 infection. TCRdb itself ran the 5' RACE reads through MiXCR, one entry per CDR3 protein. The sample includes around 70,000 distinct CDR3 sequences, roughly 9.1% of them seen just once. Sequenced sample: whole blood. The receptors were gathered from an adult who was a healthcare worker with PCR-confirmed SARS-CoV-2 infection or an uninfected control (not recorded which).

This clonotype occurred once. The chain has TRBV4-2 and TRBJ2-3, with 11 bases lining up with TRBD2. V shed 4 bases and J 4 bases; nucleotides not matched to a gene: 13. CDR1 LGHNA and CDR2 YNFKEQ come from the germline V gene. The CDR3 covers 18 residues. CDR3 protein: CASSPRGSGRVGPDTQYF. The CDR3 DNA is TGTGCCAGCAGCCCCCGAGGTAGCGGGAGGGTTGGACCAGATACGCAGTATTTT.

The CDR3 DNA follows: TGCAGTGCCAATAGCGGGGAGAAGTCCGAGCAGTACTTC. Translating gives CSANSGEKSEQYF. This chain connects TRBV20-1 to TRBJ2-7; 8 positions agree with TRBD2. CDR1 is DFQATT and CDR2 is SNEGSKA in the germline V gene (reference sequence). The V segment lost 6 bases and the J segment 6 bases; nucleotides outside the gene matches: 10. CDR3 size: 13 residues.

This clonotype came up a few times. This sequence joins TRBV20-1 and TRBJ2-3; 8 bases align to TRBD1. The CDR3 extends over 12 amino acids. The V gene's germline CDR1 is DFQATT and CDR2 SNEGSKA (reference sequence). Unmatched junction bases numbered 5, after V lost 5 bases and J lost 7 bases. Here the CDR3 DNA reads TGCAGTGCTCCCCAGGGGGCGTATACGCAGTATTTT. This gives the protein CSAPQGAYTQYF.

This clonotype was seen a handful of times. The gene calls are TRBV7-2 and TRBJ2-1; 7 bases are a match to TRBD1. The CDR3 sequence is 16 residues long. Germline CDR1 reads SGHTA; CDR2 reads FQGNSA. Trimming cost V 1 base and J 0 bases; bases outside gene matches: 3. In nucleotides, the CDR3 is TGTGCCAGCAGCTTAGTTCCAGGGGGCTCCTACAATGAGCAGTTCTTC. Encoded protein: CASSLVPGGSYNEQFF.

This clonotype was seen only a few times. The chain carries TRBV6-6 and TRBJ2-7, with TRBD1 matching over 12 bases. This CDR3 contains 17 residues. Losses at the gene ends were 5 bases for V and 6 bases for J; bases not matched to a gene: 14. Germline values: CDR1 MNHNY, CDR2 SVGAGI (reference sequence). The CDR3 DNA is TGTGCCAGCAGTGACCAACCCCTGGGACAGGGGGCGCGCGAGCAGTACTTC. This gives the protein CASSDQPLGQGAREQYF.

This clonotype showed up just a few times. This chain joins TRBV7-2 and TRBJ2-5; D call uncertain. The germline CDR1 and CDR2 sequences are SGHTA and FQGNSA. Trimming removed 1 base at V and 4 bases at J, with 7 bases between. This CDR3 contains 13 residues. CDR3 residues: CASSLEARETQYF. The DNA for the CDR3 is TGTGCCAGCAGCTTAGAAGCGCGAGAGACCCAGTACTTC.

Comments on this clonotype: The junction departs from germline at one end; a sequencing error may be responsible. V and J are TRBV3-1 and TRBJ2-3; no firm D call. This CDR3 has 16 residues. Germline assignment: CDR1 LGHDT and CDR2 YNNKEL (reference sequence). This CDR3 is CAGSPWMAFGTDTQYF. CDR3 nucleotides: TGTGCCGGCAGCCCATGGATGGCTTTTGGCACAGATACGCAGTATTTT.

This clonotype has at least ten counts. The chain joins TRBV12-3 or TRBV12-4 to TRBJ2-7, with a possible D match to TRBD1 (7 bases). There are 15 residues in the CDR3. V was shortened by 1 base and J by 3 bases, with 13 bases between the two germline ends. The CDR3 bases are TGTGCCAGCAGTTTAGGGGCAGGGGGGCACTACGAGCAGTACTTC. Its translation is CASSLGAGGHYEQYF.

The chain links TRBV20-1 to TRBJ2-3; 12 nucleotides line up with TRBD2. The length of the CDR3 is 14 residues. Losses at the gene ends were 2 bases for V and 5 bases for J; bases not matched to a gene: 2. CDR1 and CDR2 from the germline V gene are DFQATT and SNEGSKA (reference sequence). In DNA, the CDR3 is TGCAGTGCTAGACGACTAGCGGGAGAAGATACGCAGTATTTT. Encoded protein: CSARRLAGEDTQYF.

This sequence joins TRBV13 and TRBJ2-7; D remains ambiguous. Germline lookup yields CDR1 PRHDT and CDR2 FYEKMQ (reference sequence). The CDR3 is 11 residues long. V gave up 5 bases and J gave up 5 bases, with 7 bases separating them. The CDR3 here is CASSTEDEQYF. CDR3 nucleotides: TGTGCCAGCAGCACCGAGGACGAGCAGTACTTC.

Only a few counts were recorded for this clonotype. The CDR3 region is CSAGTSGSWADEQFF. Written as DNA, the CDR3 is TGCAGCGCAGGGACTAGCGGCTCGTGGGCGGATGAGCAGTTCTTC. The chain uses TRBV29-1 and TRBJ2-1; 11 positions agree with TRBD2. The CDR3 has 15 amino acids. Per the germline V gene, CDR1 is SQVTM and CDR2 is ANQGSEA. The J segment lost 8 bases and the V segment lost 7 bases, leaving 13 bases of the junction unmatched.

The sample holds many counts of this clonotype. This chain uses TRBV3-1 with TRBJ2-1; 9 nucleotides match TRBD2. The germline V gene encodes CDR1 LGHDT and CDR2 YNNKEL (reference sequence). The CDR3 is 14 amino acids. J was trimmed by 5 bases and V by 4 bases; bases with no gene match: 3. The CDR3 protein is CASSPGLANNEQFF. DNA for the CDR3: TGTGCCAGCAGCCCGGGACTAGCCAACAATGAGCAGTTCTTC.

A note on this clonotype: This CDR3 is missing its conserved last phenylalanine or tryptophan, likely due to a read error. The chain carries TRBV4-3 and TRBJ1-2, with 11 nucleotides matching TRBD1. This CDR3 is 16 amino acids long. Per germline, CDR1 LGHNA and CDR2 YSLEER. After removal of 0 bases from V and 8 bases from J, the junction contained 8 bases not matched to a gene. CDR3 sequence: CASSQDLGQGAEGYTS. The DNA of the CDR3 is TGCGCCAGCAGCCAAGATCTTGGACAGGGGGCAGAAGGCTACACCTCC.